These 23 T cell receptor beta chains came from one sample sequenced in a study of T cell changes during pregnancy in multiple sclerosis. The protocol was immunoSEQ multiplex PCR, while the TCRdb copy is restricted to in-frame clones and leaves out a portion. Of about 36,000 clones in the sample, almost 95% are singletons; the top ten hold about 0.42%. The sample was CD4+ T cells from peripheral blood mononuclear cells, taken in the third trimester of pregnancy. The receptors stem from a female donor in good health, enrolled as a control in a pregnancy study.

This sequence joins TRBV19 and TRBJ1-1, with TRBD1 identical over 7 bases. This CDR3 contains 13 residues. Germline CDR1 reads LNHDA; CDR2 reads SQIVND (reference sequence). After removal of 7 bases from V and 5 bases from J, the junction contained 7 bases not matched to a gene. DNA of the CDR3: TGTGCCAGTAACAAGGGGGCAGTGACTGAAGCTTTCTTT. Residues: CASNKGAVTEAFF. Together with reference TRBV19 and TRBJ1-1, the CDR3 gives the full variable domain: DGGITQSPKYLFRKEGQNVTLSCEQNLNHDAMYWYRQDPGQGLRLIYYSQIVNDFQKGDIAEGYSVSREKKESFPLTVTSAQKNPTAFYLCASNKGAVTEAFFGQGTRLTVV.

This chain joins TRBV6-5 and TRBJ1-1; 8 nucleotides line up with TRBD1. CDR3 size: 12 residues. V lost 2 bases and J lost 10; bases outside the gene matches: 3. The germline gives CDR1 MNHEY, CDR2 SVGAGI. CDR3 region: CASSYGQGRAFF. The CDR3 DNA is TGTGCCAGCAGTTACGGACAGGGACGAGCTTTCTTT.

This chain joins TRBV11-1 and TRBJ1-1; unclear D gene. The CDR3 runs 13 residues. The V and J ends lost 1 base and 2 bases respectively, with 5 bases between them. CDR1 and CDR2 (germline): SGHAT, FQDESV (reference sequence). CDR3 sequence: CASSLGRNTEAFF. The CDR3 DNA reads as TGTGCCAGCAGCTTAGGGAGAAACACTGAAGCTTTCTTT.

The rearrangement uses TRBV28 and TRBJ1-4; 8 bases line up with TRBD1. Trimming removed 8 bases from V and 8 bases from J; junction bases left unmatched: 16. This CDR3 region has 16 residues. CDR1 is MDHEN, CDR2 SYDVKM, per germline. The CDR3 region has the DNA TGTGCCAGCGGTCTGCAGGGGGCGCGGGCGGGGGAAAAACTGTTTTTT. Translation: CASGLQGARAGEKLFF.

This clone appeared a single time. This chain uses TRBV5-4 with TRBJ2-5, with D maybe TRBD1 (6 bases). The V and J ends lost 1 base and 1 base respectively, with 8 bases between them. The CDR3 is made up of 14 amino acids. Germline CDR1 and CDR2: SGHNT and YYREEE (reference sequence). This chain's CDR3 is CASSLRQAQETQYF. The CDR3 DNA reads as TGTGCCAGCAGCTTGCGACAGGCCCAAGAGACCCAGTACTTC.

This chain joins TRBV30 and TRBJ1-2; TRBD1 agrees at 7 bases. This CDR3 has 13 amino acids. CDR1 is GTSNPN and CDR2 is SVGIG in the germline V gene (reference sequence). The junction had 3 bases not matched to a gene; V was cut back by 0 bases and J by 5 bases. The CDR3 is CAWSVQGRYGYTF. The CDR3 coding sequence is TGTGCCTGGAGTGTACAGGGGAGGTATGGCTACACCTTC. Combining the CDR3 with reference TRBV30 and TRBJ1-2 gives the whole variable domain SQTIHQWPATLVQPVGSPLSLECTVEGTSNPNLYWYRQAAGRGLQLLFYSVGIGQISSEVPQNLSASRPQDRQFILSSKKLLLSDSGFYLCAWSVQGRYGYTFGSGTRLTVV.

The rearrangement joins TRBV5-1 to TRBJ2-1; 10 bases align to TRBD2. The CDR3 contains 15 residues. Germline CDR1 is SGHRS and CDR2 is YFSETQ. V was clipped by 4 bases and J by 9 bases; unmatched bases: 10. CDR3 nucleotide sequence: TGCGCCAGCAGCCCGCTAGCGGGGGCTAGGTTTGAGCAGTTCTTC. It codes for CASSPLAGARFEQFF.

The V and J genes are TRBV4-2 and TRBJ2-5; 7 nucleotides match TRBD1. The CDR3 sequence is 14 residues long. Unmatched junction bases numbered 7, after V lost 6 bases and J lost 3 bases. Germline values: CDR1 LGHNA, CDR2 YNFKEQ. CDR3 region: CASSNRGNKETQYF. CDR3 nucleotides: TGTGCCAGCAGTAACAGGGGAAATAAAGAGACCCAGTACTTC.

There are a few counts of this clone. The CDR3 is CASSTYGQGAGSPLHF. In DNA form, the CDR3 reads TGTGCCAGCAGTACCTATGGACAGGGAGCGGGTTCACCCCTCCACTTT. The chain uses TRBV2 and TRBJ1-6; 8 bases line up with TRBD1. The CDR3 length is 16 residues. With V trimmed by 5 bases and J by 9 bases, 12 bases remained unmatched. Per germline, CDR1 SNHLY and CDR2 FYNNEI.

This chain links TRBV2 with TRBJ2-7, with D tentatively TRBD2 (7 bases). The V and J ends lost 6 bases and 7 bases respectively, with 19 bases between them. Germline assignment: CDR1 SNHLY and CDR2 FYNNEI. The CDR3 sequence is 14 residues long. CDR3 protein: CASRTSAQRGEQYF. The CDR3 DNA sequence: TGTGCCAGCAGAACTAGCGCCCAGAGGGGGGAGCAGTACTTC.

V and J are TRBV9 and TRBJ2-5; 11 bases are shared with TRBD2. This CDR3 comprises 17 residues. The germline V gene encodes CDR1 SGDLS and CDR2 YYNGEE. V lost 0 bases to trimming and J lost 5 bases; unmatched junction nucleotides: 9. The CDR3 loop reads CASSVGVSGGDRETQYF. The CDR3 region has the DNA TGTGCCAGCAGCGTAGGTGTTAGCGGGGGGGATCGGGAGACCCAGTACTTC.

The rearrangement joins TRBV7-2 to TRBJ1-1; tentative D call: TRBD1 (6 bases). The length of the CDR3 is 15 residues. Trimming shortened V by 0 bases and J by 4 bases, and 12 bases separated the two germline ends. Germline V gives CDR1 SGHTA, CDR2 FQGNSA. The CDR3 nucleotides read TGTGCCAGCAGCTTAGCGCGGGGGGCAGGCACTGAAGCTTTCTTT. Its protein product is CASSLARGAGTEAFF.

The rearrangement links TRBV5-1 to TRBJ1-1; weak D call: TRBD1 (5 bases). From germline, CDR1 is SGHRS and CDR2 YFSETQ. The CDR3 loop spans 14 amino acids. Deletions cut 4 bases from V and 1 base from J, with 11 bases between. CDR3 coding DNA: TGCGCCAGCAGCCCTGGACAAACGAACACTGAAGCTTTCTTT. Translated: CASSPGQTNTEAFF.

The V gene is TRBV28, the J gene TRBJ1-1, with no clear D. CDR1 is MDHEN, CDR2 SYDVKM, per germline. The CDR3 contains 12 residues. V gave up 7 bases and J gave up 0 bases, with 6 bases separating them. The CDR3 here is CASTVLNTEAFF. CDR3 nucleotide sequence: TGTGCCAGCACCGTATTGAACACTGAAGCTTTCTTT.

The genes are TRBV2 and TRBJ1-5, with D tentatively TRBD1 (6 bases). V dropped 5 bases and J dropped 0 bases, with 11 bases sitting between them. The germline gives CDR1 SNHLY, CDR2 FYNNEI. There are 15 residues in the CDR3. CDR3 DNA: TGTGCCAGCAGTACCCAGGGACATAGCAATCAGCCCCAGCATTTT. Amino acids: CASSTQGHSNQPQHF.

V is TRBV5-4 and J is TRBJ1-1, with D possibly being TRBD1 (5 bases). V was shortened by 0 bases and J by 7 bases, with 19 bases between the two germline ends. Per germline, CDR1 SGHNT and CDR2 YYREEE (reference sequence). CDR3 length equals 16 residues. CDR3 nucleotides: TGTGCCAGCAGCTTGGTGGACATGGGCTTTTTAAGTGAAGCTTTCTTT. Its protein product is CASSLVDMGFLSEAFF.

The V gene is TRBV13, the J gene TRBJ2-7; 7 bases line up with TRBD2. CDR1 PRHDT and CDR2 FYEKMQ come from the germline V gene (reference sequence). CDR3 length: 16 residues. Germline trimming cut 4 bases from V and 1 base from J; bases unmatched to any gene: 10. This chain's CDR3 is CASSSRLAGPSYEQYF. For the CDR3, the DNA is TGTGCCAGCAGCTCCAGACTAGCCGGCCCTTCCTACGAGCAGTACTTC.

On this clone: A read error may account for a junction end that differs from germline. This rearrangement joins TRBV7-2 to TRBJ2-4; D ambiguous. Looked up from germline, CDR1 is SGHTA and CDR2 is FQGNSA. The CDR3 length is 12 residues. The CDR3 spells CASSLAKNIQYF. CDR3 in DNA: TGTGCCAGCAGCCTAGCCAAAAACATTCAGTACTTC.

The CDR3 loop is CASLSGGAEGNEQFF. As DNA, the CDR3 is TGTGCCAGCCTTAGCGGGGGGGCGGAAGGGAATGAGCAGTTCTTC. This chain links TRBV27 with TRBJ2-1; 11 nucleotides line up with TRBD2. Germline trimming cut 8 bases from V and 7 bases from J; bases unmatched to any gene: 10. Germline V gives CDR1 MNHEY, CDR2 SMNVEV (reference sequence). The CDR3 spans 15 residues.

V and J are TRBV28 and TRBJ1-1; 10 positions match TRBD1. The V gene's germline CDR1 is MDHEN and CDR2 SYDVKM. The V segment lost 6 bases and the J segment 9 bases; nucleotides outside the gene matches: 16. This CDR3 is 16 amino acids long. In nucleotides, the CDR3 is TGTGCCAGCAGCCCCCCGGGACAGGGGTCGAGGGTGAAAGCTTTCTTT. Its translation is CASSPPGQGSRVKAFF.

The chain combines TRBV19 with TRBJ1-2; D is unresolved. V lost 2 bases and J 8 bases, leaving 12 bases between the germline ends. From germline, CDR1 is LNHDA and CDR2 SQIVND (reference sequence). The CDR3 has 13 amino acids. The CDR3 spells CASSIPRAGGYTF. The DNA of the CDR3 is TGTGCCAGTAGTATACCCCGGGCGGGGGGCTACACCTTC. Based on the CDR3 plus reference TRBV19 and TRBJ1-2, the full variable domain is DGGITQSPKYLFRKEGQNVTLSCEQNLNHDAMYWYRQDPGQGLRLIYYSQIVNDFQKGDIAEGYSVSREKKESFPLTVTSAQKNPTAFYLCASSIPRAGGYTFGSGTRLTVV.

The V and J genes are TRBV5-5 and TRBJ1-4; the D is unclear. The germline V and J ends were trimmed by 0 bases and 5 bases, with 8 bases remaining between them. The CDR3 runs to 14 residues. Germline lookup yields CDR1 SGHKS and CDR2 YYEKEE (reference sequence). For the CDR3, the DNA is TGTGCCAGCAGCTTGGGGACGGGGAATGAAAAACTGTTTTTT. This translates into CASSLGTGNEKLFF.

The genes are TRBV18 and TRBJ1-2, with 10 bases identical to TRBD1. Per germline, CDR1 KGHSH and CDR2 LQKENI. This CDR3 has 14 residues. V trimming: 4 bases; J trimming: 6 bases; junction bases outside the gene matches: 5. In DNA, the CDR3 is TGTGCCAGCTCACAAATGGGACAGGGGAATGGCTACACCTTC. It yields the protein CASSQMGQGNGYTF.